This T cell receptor (beta chain) emerged from a study of blood T cells in healthy people across ages. Through a sample-barcoded 5' primer and a J-beta primer mix, a second PCR was run for 7 to 11 cycles. Each CDR3 protein is one row after TCRdb ran MiXCR on the 5' RACE reads. The repertoire has around 990,000 distinct CDR3 sequences, approximately 38% of them found once; the top ten carry around 13%. Only a few counts were recorded for this clonotype. The CDR3 spans 13 residues. From germline, CDR1 is MNHEY and CDR2 SVGAGI. V was clipped by 6 bases and J by 14 bases, with 19 bases between them. Aged roughly 6 to 90, donors were systemically healthy Caucasians from Russia.

The TCR sequence derives from a man aged 18 to 30 in good health. The specimen was blood. This chain uses TRBV6-5 with TRBJ1-4; D is perhaps TRBD1 (6 bases). In nucleotides, the CDR3 is TGTGCCAGCAGCGGGAACCGGGACACACGTCTGTTTTTT. Encoded protein: CASSGNRDTRLFF.